These T cell receptor beta chains were read from a single sample in a study of blood T cell repertoires in COVID-19. Data came from immunoSEQ multiplex PCR; TCRdb stores just in-frame clones and leaves some out. This table holds a few hundred thousand clones, 65% to 85% found once. The sequenced sample was peripheral blood. All receptors come from a woman older than 75 with acute or convalescent COVID-19. The CDR3 runs from the conserved cysteine through the conserved F or W. D genes are given only for firm matches. Rows give clone size only sometimes, using once, few, many, or a class for an expanded clone.

j_call d_call clone_size v_call cdr3_nt cdr3_aa
TRBJ1-2 NA NA TRBV30 TGTGCCTGGAGTGCTTCCGGGGAAGGTGGCTACACCTTC CAWSASGEGGYTF
TRBJ2-7 TRBD2 NA TRBV7-9 TGTGCCAGCAGCTTAGCGCAACTAGCGGGTTCTGCCTACGAGCAGTACTTC CASSLAQLAGSAYEQYF
TRBJ2-7 TRBD2 NA TRBV14 TGTGCCAGCAGTCAAGGTAATAGCGGGACTTGGGAGCAGTACTTC CASSQGNSGTWEQYF
TRBJ2-3 TRBD2 NA TRBV28 TGTGCCAGCAGTCCTTATGGACTAGCGGGAGCCCCCACAGATACGCAGTATTTT CASSPYGLAGAPTDTQYF
TRBJ2-1 NA NA TRBV4-3 TGCGCCAGCAGCCAAGATGGTAACACATACAATGAGCAGTTCTTC CASSQDGNTYNEQFF
TRBJ1-6 TRBD1 many TRBV7-9 TGTGCCAGCAGCATCCGGGACAGGGTAAATTCACCCCTCCACTTT CASSIRDRVNSPLHF
TRBJ2-7 NA NA TRBV20-1 TGCAGTGCTCCGGACTATTACGAGCAGTACTTC CSAPDYYEQYF
TRBJ1-5 NA few TRBV24-1 TGTGCCACCAGTGATAGCGGGATCAATCAGCCCCAGCATTTT CATSDSGINQPQHF
TRBJ1-1 NA once TRBV7-9 TGTGCCAGCAGTTATTCAGGAGGGTGGGACACTGAAGCTTTCTTT CASSYSGGWDTEAFF
TRBJ2-4 NA NA TRBV6-6 TGTGCCAGCAGTTATTCAGGGAACATTCAGTACTTC CASSYSGNIQYF
TRBJ2-7 NA many TRBV12-3/TRBV12-4 TGTGCCAGCAGCTTGCCGGGCTACGAGCAGTACTTC CASSLPGYEQYF
TRBJ2-1 TRBD2 NA TRBV24-1 TGTGCCACCAGTGAGACTCCGGGACAGGGGACTAGCGGGAATTACAATGAGCAGTTCTTC CATSETPGQGTSGNYNEQFF
TRBJ2-1 NA NA TRBV23-1 TGCGCCAGCAGTCAATCGTCCGGAGGAGACAATGAGCAGTTCTTC CASSQSSGGDNEQFF
TRBJ1-5 NA NA TRBV30 TGTGCCTGGAGTGTACAGGGAATGGAGCCCCAGCATTTT CAWSVQGMEPQHF
TRBJ1-1 NA NA TRBV19 TGTGCCAGTGACGGACGACAGCCGAACACTGAAGCTTTCTTT CASDGRQPNTEAFF
TRBJ1-1 TRBD1 NA TRBV19 TGTGCCAGTAGTCTCGACAGGGATACTGAAGCTTTCTTT CASSLDRDTEAFF
TRBJ1-6 TRBD1 NA TRBV11-2 TGTGCCAGCAGCTCCCTTTCCGGGACAGGGAATTCACCCCTCCACTTT CASSSLSGTGNSPLHF
TRBJ1-5 NA NA TRBV14 TGTGCCAGCAGCCATAGGGGACTCCCAAAGTGCAATCAGCCCCAGCATTTT CASSHRGLPKCNQPQHF
TRBJ2-2 TRBD1 NA TRBV7-3 TGTGCCAGCAGCGTAACCGGGACAGGGAACACCGGGGAGCTGTTTTTT CASSVTGTGNTGELFF
TRBJ1-2 NA NA TRBV9 TGTGCCAGCAGCGTAGCTGATGGGGGTGGGCAGGGGCCTGGCTACACCTTC CASSVADGGGQGPGYTF
TRBJ1-5 NA NA TRBV19 TGTGCCAGTAGTCAAGGGGGTGGAGAAGACCAGCCCCAGCATTTT CASSQGGGEDQPQHF
TRBJ2-7 TRBD2 NA TRBV11-2 TGTGCCAGCAGCCCAAGCGGGAGGCCAACCTACGAGCAGTACTTC CASSPSGRPTYEQYF
TRBJ1-2 TRBD1 NA TRBV5-6 TGTGCCAGCAGCCCCGGACAGGGGGGTCGTTGGAACTATGGCTACACCTTC CASSPGQGGRWNYGYTF
TRBJ2-2 TRBD1 NA TRBV10-3 TGTGCCATCACCAACTCATACGGGACAGGGGGGACCGGGGAGCTGTTTTTT CAITNSYGTGGTGELFF
TRBJ1-1 NA NA TRBV27 TGTGCCAGCAGTTTCGACAGAACCTACACTGAAGCTTTCTTT CASSFDRTYTEAFF